The 27 T cell receptor beta chains reported below all come from one sample, sequenced in a study of T cell responses to AZD1222 COVID-19 vaccine. The assay was immunoSEQ multiplex PCR, and TCRdb's table has in-frame clones only and misses some. The sample records over 90,000 clones, 80% to 85% being singletons. Sequencing was performed on peripheral blood, taken on day 0 of AZD1222 vaccination. The receptors shown here come from an adult in good health.

This chain joins TRBV9 and TRBJ1-3; maybe TRBD1 (6 bases). Between the trimmed V and J ends, which lost 4 bases and 0 bases, there was a span of 8 bases. The CDR3 has 14 amino acids. The germline V gene encodes CDR1 SGDLS and CDR2 YYNGEE. The CDR3 sequence is CASSLGGSGNTIYF. The CDR3 DNA sequence: TGTGCCAGCAGCCTAGGGGGCTCTGGAAACACCATATATTTT.

This rearrangement joins TRBV6-5 to TRBJ1-2, with D unresolved. Germline V gives CDR1 MNHEY, CDR2 SVGAGI. This CDR3 contains 12 residues. V was trimmed by 1 base and J by 5 bases, leaving 5 bases between them. The CDR3 DNA is TGTGCCAGCAGTTACTTCGGGTATGGCTACACCTTC. Translated, it gives CASSYFGYGYTF.

This chain uses TRBV6-5 with TRBJ1-6; D is possibly TRBD1 (6 bases). The CDR3 has 15 residues. Trimming shortened V by 9 bases and J by 13 bases, and 25 bases separated the two germline ends. Germline V CDR1 and CDR2: MNHEY, SVGAGI. The CDR3 reads CARTQGGPRRWPLHF. The DNA of the CDR3 is TGTGCCAGAACACAAGGGGGACCTCGGAGATGGCCCCTCCACTTT.

V gene TRBV9 combines with J gene TRBJ1-1; D is undetermined. The germline V gene encodes CDR1 SGDLS and CDR2 YYNGEE. CDR3 size: 15 residues. V gave up 2 bases and J gave up 1 base, with 12 bases separating them. The DNA of the CDR3 is TGTGCCAGCAGCGTGGAGGAGAGGCGGAACACTGAAGCTTTCTTT. Translation: CASSVEERRNTEAFF.

In its sample, this clone was seen once. The V and J genes are TRBV7-2 and TRBJ1-5; 9 bases are shared with TRBD1. Per the germline V gene, CDR1 is SGHTA and CDR2 is FQGNSA. The CDR3 is 15 residues long. The trim removed 5 bases at V and 4 bases at J, leaving 6 bases unmatched. CDR3 protein: CASSRGQGWNQPQHF. The CDR3 region has the DNA TGTGCCAGCAGCCGGGGACAGGGCTGGAATCAGCCCCAGCATTTT.

In its sample, this clone was seen a few times. The chain employs TRBV7-8 and TRBJ1-5, with D possibly being TRBD1 (5 bases). This CDR3 comprises 14 residues. V lost 4 bases, J lost 1 base, and 8 bases lay in between. Germline V gene data show CDR1 as SGHVS and CDR2 as FQNEAQ. This chain's CDR3 is CASSSGPSNQPQHF. The DNA of the CDR3 is TGTGCCAGCAGCTCGGGACCGAGCAATCAGCCCCAGCATTTT.

The chain joins TRBV11-1 to TRBJ2-1, with 8 bases that match TRBD2. The CDR3 extends over 15 amino acids. Germline trimming cut 3 bases from V and 8 bases from J; bases unmatched to any gene: 9. Germline values: CDR1 SGHAT, CDR2 FQDESV (reference sequence). Written as DNA, the CDR3 is TGTGCCAGCAGCTTCGGGACTAGAAGTGTAGATGAGCAGTTCTTC. The encoded protein is CASSFGTRSVDEQFF.

V is TRBV5-1 and J is TRBJ1-2; D is perhaps TRBD1 (5 bases). Trimming stripped 4 bases from V and 2 bases from J, with 18 bases between. The CDR3 spans 16 residues. Germline CDR1 SGHRS, CDR2 YFSETQ. The chain's CDR3 is CASSMQPGPNNYGYTF. For the CDR3, the DNA is TGCGCCAGCAGCATGCAACCGGGACCGAACAACTATGGCTACACCTTC.

The genes are TRBV5-1 and TRBJ1-2; 12 bases map to TRBD1. Per the germline V gene, CDR1 is SGHRS and CDR2 is YFSETQ. V shed 4 bases and J 4 bases; nucleotides not matched to a gene: 8. The CDR3 runs 16 residues. The CDR3 region is CASSPSGTGGFYGYTF. CDR3 sequence (DNA): TGCGCCAGCAGCCCCTCCGGGACAGGGGGCTTCTATGGCTACACCTTC.

This chain joins TRBV6-2 or TRBV6-3 and TRBJ1-1; D unresolved. This CDR3 is built from 11 residues. Germline-derived CDR1 and CDR2 are MNHEY and SVGEGT. Trimming removed 6 bases from V and 11 bases from J, with 13 bases in between. CDR3 DNA: TGTGCCAGCAGCCACGACACGGCGGCTTTCTTT. This sequence encodes CASSHDTAAFF.

CDR3 amino acids: CASSLAAERKLFF. The CDR3 DNA reads as TGTGCCAGCAGCTTGGCCGCGGAACGCAAACTGTTTTTT. The rearrangement uses TRBV5-6 and TRBJ1-4; D gene ambiguous. The CDR3 has 13 amino acids. Trimming took 0 bases from V and 11 from J, leaving 11 bases between them. Germline CDR1 is SGHDT and CDR2 is YYEEEE.

J is TRBJ2-5 and V is TRBV7-9, with D maybe TRBD2 (6 bases). Trimming left V 3 bases short and J 0 bases short, with 14 bases between. The germline V gene has CDR1 SEHNR and CDR2 FQNEAQ (reference sequence). The CDR3 loop spans 16 amino acids. CDR3 sequence: CASSLSSSVHQETQYF. The CDR3 DNA follows: TGTGCCAGCAGCTTGTCCTCTAGCGTACACCAAGAGACCCAGTACTTC.

Here the CDR3 reads CASSPPSRVNQPQHF. The CDR3 coding sequence is TGTGCCAGCTCACCACCATCCAGGGTTAATCAGCCCCAGCATTTT. The rearrangement links TRBV18 to TRBJ1-5; possible D gene TRBD1, 5 bases. The CDR3 has 15 amino acids. CDR1 KGHSH and CDR2 LQKENI come from the germline V gene. The V end was cut by 0 bases, the J end by 4 bases, with 10 bases between.

The V call is TRBV5-1, the J call TRBJ1-2; the D gene is possibly TRBD1 (5 bases). Trimming took off 2 bases at V and 5 bases at J, with 10 bases between the two ends. The germline CDR1 and CDR2 sequences are SGHRS and YFSETQ. The CDR3 extends over 13 amino acids. In DNA, the CDR3 is TGCGCCAGCAGCTTAAAAGGGGATTATGGCTACACCTTC. Protein sequence: CASSLKGDYGYTF. Full variable domain (rest looked up from reference TRBV5-1 and TRBJ1-2): KAGVTQTPRYLIKTRGQQVTLSCSPISGHRSVSWYQQTPGQGLQFLFEYFSETQRNKGNFPGRFSGRQFSNSRSEMNVSTLELGDSALYLCASSLKGDYGYTFGSGTRLTVV.

The rearrangement links TRBV28 to TRBJ1-2, with 12 bases fitting TRBD1. The CDR3 is 14 amino acids. The V gene end was trimmed by 6 bases and the J gene end by 8 bases; junction bases not matched to a gene: 7. The germline gives CDR1 MDHEN, CDR2 SYDVKM. CDR3 sequence (DNA): TGTGCCAGCAGGGGGACAGGGGGCGCGATAGGCTACACCTTC. Amino acids: CASRGTGGAIGYTF.

This clone was recorded a few times. The genes are TRBV5-1 and TRBJ2-2; a possible D gene is TRBD1 (6 bases). Trimming removed 3 bases at V and 2 bases at J, with 14 bases between. CDR1 and CDR2 from the germline V gene are SGHRS and YFSETQ. The CDR3 has 16 residues. The DNA for the CDR3 is TGCGCCAGCAGCTGGTCAGGGGATTACAACACCGGGGAGCTGTTTTTT. Translation: CASSWSGDYNTGELFF.

This clone was recorded only once. The gene calls are TRBV5-4 and TRBJ2-3; D might be TRBD2 (6 bases). The germline gives CDR1 SGHNT, CDR2 YYREEE (reference sequence). The CDR3 has 14 amino acids. V dropped 5 bases and J dropped 2 bases, with 12 bases sitting between them. The CDR3: CASSGGEYTDTQYF. DNA for the CDR3: TGTGCCAGCAGTGGCGGGGAGTACACAGATACGCAGTATTTT.

The J gene is TRBJ2-3, the V gene TRBV4-1; TRBD2 agrees at 7 bases. This CDR3 comprises 15 residues. Per germline, CDR1 MGHRA and CDR2 YSYEKL. J lost 6 bases, V lost 1 base, and 7 bases had no gene match. The DNA of the CDR3 is TGCGCCAGCAGCCAAGCGAGACTAGCTTCGGATACGCAGTATTTT. Translated: CASSQARLASDTQYF.

V usage is TRBV12-5 and J usage is TRBJ1-3; weak D call: TRBD1 (5 bases). This CDR3 has 16 amino acids. The V gene lost 1 base and the J gene lost 2 bases, with 12 bases spanning the gap. CDR1 LGHNT and CDR2 FRNRAP come from the germline V gene. The CDR3 DNA sequence: TGTGCTAGTGGTTTGGCACTTCAGGGACCTGGAAACACCATATATTTT. It is translated as CASGLALQGPGNTIYF.

The chain has TRBV6-2 or TRBV6-3 and TRBJ1-1, with D possibly being TRBD1 (6 bases). CDR3 length equals 14 residues. CDR1 and CDR2 from the germline V gene are MNHEY and SVGEGT. Trimming took 4 bases from V and 0 from J, leaving 9 bases between them. This chain's CDR3 is CASSWTAMNTEAFF. The CDR3, as DNA: TGTGCCAGCAGTTGGACAGCCATGAACACTGAAGCTTTCTTT.

V gene TRBV7-2 combines with J gene TRBJ1-1, with D unresolved. V was trimmed by 0 bases and J by 5 bases, leaving 7 bases between them. The germline V gene has CDR1 SGHTA and CDR2 FQGNSA. This CDR3 spans 13 amino acids. This chain's CDR3 is CASSLAGRTEAFF. The CDR3 nucleotides read TGTGCCAGCAGCTTAGCGGGAAGGACTGAAGCTTTCTTT.

The chain is built from TRBV7-8 and TRBJ1-2; tentatively, D is TRBD1 (6 bases). Looked up from germline, CDR1 is SGHVS and CDR2 is FQNEAQ. This CDR3 contains 13 residues. Trimming stripped 4 bases from V and 7 bases from J, with 13 bases between. The CDR3 here is CASSSSGALGYTF. The CDR3 DNA follows: TGTGCCAGCAGCTCTTCGGGGGCGCTTGGCTACACCTTC.

This clone showed up just a few times. The V and J genes are TRBV12-3 or TRBV12-4 and TRBJ2-1, with D possibly TRBD1 on 5 matching bases. The V gene lost 6 bases and the J gene lost 6 bases, with 9 bases spanning the gap. CDR3 length: 12 residues. CDR3 in amino acids: CASSQGVNEQFF. CDR3 sequence (DNA): TGTGCCAGCAGCCAGGGTGTCAATGAGCAGTTCTTC.

The chain uses TRBV5-1 and TRBJ1-2; 8 bases align to TRBD1. The CDR3 sequence is 13 residues long. Germline CDR1 SGHRS, CDR2 YFSETQ. V was clipped by 6 bases and J by 8 bases; unmatched bases: 9. This CDR3 is CASNSDRVGGYTF. The CDR3 DNA follows: TGCGCCAGCAACTCGGACAGGGTAGGCGGCTACACCTTC.

The chain links TRBV13 to TRBJ2-7; D remains ambiguous. The CDR3 runs to 14 residues. V gave up 2 bases and J gave up 2 bases, with 10 bases separating them. Germline assignment: CDR1 PRHDT and CDR2 FYEKMQ (reference sequence). This CDR3 reads CASSLSATTYEQYF. CDR3 coding DNA: TGTGCCAGCAGCTTATCGGCCACTACCTACGAGCAGTACTTC.

This clone was counted only a few times. V gene TRBV27 combines with J gene TRBJ1-2; perhaps TRBD1 as D (6 bases). Per the germline V gene, CDR1 is MNHEY and CDR2 is SMNVEV (reference sequence). The V end was cut by 6 bases, the J end by 8 bases, with 19 bases between. This CDR3 comprises 14 residues. This CDR3 reads CASRGPGTTRGYTF. The CDR3 DNA reads TGTGCCAGCAGGGGGCCCGGGACAACGAGAGGCTACACCTTC.

This clone was seen just once. The junction does not match germline at one end; this may be a read error. This chain joins TRBV5-6 and TRBJ2-4, with D maybe TRBD1 (5 bases). Germline V gives CDR1 SGHDT, CDR2 YYEEEE. This CDR3 is 11 amino acids long. The CDR3, as DNA: TGTGCCAGCAGCTTCCAGGGTTTCTTTACCTTC. Translating gives CASSFQGFFTF.